A single sample is the source of the 29 T cell receptor beta chains below, sequenced in a study of cytomegalovirus exposure and HLA in healthy donors. Primers for the PCR totalled 60 Vbeta and 13 Jbeta. Profiled with immunoSEQ multiplex PCR; TCRdb holds only in-frame clones, not every one. Altogether about 140,000 clones are present, 75% to 90% being singletons, with the ten largest covering over 1%. Input material: PBMCs. These receptors all stem from a female donor in good health and CMV-seronegative.

The V and J genes are TRBV28 and TRBJ2-1; D may be TRBD2 (5 bases). Germline loops: CDR1 MDHEN, CDR2 SYDVKM. The CDR3 runs 14 residues. The V and J ends lost 3 bases and 7 bases respectively, with 13 bases between them. CDR3 region: CASSFAGGRNEQFF. The CDR3 bases are TGTGCCAGCAGTTTTGCGGGTGGACGGAATGAGCAGTTCTTC.

V is TRBV5-1 and J is TRBJ1-1; D gene ambiguous. Trimming left V 2 bases short and J 0 bases short, with 17 bases between. The CDR3 contains 17 residues. In germline, CDR1 is SGHRS, CDR2 YFSETQ. The CDR3, as DNA: TGCGCCAGCAGCTTTTTCGCACCACCAGACATGAACACTGAAGCTTTCTTT. Translation gives CASSFFAPPDMNTEAFF.

The table lists this clone with a count of one. The V and J genes are TRBV19 and TRBJ2-3, with TRBD2 matching over 7 bases. The V gene's germline CDR1 is LNHDA and CDR2 SQIVND (reference sequence). CDR3 length equals 14 residues. V gave up 5 bases and J gave up 3 bases; unmatched junction bases: 5. The DNA of the CDR3 is TGTGCCAGTAGTTCCGGACTAGGTACAGATACGCAGTATTTT. Encoded protein: CASSSGLGTDTQYF.

This rearrangement joins TRBV5-1 to TRBJ2-2; D perhaps matches TRBD2 (6 bases). Germline CDR1 reads SGHRS; CDR2 reads YFSETQ. Trimming left V 2 bases short and J 4 bases short, with 9 bases between. CDR3 size: 14 residues. CDR3 nucleotides: TGCGCCAGCAGCTTACGGGAGAGCACCGGGGAGCTGTTTTTT. It yields the protein CASSLRESTGELFF. The whole variable domain, filled in from reference TRBV5-1 and TRBJ2-2, reads KAGVTQTPRYLIKTRGQQVTLSCSPISGHRSVSWYQQTPGQGLQFLFEYFSETQRNKGNFPGRFSGRQFSNSRSEMNVSTLELGDSALYLCASSLRESTGELFFGEGSRLTVL.

This clone was seen a single time. This chain uses TRBV21-1 with TRBJ2-1; the table's D call, TRBD2, was not checked against the DNA. TRBV21-1 represents a pseudogene. The CDR3 has 16 residues. The CDR3 nucleotides read TGTGCCAGCAGCCCCCTAGAGGGAGGAGCTTTCAATGAGCAGTTCTTC. Residues: CASSPLEGGAFNEQFF.

V and J are TRBV6-5 and TRBJ2-7; 7 bases map to TRBD1. In germline, CDR1 is MNHEY, CDR2 SVGAGI. The CDR3 has 14 amino acids. V dropped 0 bases and J dropped 4; count of bases not matched to a gene: 3. CDR3 sequence reads: CASSYSGGRYEQYF. CDR3 bases: TGTGCCAGCAGTTACTCAGGGGGCCGATACGAGCAGTACTTC.

The chain is built from TRBV4-1 and TRBJ2-3; 8 bases match TRBD1. With V trimmed by 7 bases and J by 1 base, 10 bases remained unmatched. Germline CDR1 is MGHRA and CDR2 is YSYEKL. The CDR3 sequence is 16 residues long. Here the CDR3 DNA reads TGCGCCAGCACCCTATCCGGGACAGGCGGCACAGATACGCAGTATTTT. It specifies CASTLSGTGGTDTQYF.

This clone was seen just once. CDR3 coding DNA: TGTGCCAGCAGCTTCCTCGCGGGGTACTCGCGGGAGGACAACAATGAGCAGTTCTTC. Amino acid sequence: CASSFLAGYSREDNNEQFF. V gene TRBV11-1 combines with J gene TRBJ2-1, with 8 bases matching TRBD2. This CDR3 has 19 amino acids. V was clipped by 3 bases and J by 5 bases; unmatched bases: 18. CDR1 and CDR2 from the germline V gene are SGHAT and FQDESV (reference sequence).

The chain recombines TRBV27 with TRBJ2-6; D unclear. The germline V and J ends were trimmed by 1 base and 0 bases, with 10 bases remaining between them. The germline gives CDR1 MNHEY, CDR2 SMNVEV (reference sequence). CDR3 length: 17 amino acids. The CDR3 region has the DNA TGTGCCAGCAGTTTATTCCCCGACACCTCTGGGGCCAACGTCCTGACTTTC. As protein: CASSLFPDTSGANVLTF.

This chain joins TRBV28 and TRBJ1-1; D is possibly TRBD1 (5 bases). V was pared by 2 bases and J by 3 bases, with 10 bases between. Germline V gene data show CDR1 as MDHEN and CDR2 as SYDVKM. The CDR3 is made up of 14 amino acids. CDR3 sequence: CASSLQGLYTEAFF. For the CDR3, the DNA is TGTGCCAGCAGTTTACAGGGATTATACACTGAAGCTTTCTTT.

The V gene is TRBV5-1, the J gene TRBJ2-6; the match to TRBD2 covers 13 bases. The V gene end was trimmed by 4 bases and the J gene end by 0 bases; junction bases not matched to a gene: 10. CDR3 length: 20 amino acids. Per the germline V gene, CDR1 is SGHRS and CDR2 is YFSETQ. The CDR3 sequence: CASSGGLAGLLTSGANVLTF. The DNA for the CDR3 is TGCGCCAGCAGCGGGGGACTAGCGGGACTCTTAACCTCTGGGGCCAACGTCCTGACTTTC.

V and J are TRBV19 and TRBJ2-7, with D possibly matching TRBD2 (5 bases). The CDR3 is made up of 11 amino acids. V lost 3 bases to trimming and J lost 6 bases, with 6 bases between them. Germline-derived CDR1 and CDR2 are LNHDA and SQIVND (reference sequence). The CDR3 DNA is TGTGCCAGTAGTATGGGGAGCGAGCAGTACTTC. This encodes CASSMGSEQYF.

This chain links TRBV9 with TRBJ1-3; TRBD1 matches at 7 bases. Per the germline V gene, CDR1 is SGDLS and CDR2 is YYNGEE. The CDR3 extends over 16 amino acids. The junction had 5 bases not matched to a gene; V was cut back by 0 bases and J by 2 bases. CDR3 region: CASSVVGGTAGNTIYF. CDR3 sequence (DNA): TGTGCCAGCAGCGTAGTAGGGGGGACAGCTGGAAACACCATATATTTT.

The V gene is TRBV27, the J gene TRBJ2-7; D uncertain. The V end was cut by 2 bases, the J end by 3 bases, with 11 bases between. CDR3 size: 14 residues. Germline V gives CDR1 MNHEY, CDR2 SMNVEV (reference sequence). The CDR3 DNA follows: TGTGCCAGCAGTTTAAAGCAGGCTGGCTACGAGCAGTACTTC. Protein product: CASSLKQAGYEQYF.

This clone has a handful of counts. This chain uses TRBV28 with TRBJ2-7, with D possibly matching TRBD1 (6 bases). CDR1 and CDR2 (germline): MDHEN, SYDVKM. Trimming removed 5 bases from V and 1 base from J, with 15 bases in between. The CDR3 is made up of 15 amino acids. The CDR3, as DNA: TGTGCCAGCAGTCTACAGGGCCGGGTATCCTACGAGCAGTACTTC. It is translated as CASSLQGRVSYEQYF. Using reference TRBV28 and TRBJ2-7 for the parts outside the CDR3, the full variable domain is DVKVTQSSRYLVKRTGEKVFLECVQDMDHENMFWYRQDPGLGLRLIYFSYDVKMKEKGDIPEGYSVSREKKERFSLILESASTNQTSMYLCASSLQGRVSYEQYFGPGTRLTVT.

The chain has TRBV28 and TRBJ1-5; a possible D gene is TRBD1 (6 bases). The CDR3 runs to 14 residues. The V end was cut by 6 bases, the J end by 5 bases, with 14 bases between. Per the germline V gene, CDR1 is MDHEN and CDR2 is SYDVKM. CDR3 sequence reads: CASSPGQFDQPQHF. The CDR3 DNA follows: TGTGCCAGCAGCCCTGGACAGTTCGATCAGCCCCAGCATTTT.

This chain joins TRBV6-5 and TRBJ2-5; no clear D. The DNA end is a closer match to TRBJ2-7, so the J assignment may be wrong. This CDR3 has 13 residues. Germline-derived CDR1 and CDR2 are MNHEY and SVGAGI. Here the CDR3 reads CASSYSSPYEQYF. The CDR3 DNA sequence: TGTGCCAGCAGTTACTCGAGTCCCTACGAGCAGTACTTC.

V usage is TRBV29-1 and J usage is TRBJ2-7; TRBD1 might be the D (5 bases). The CDR3 spans 12 residues. V shed 4 bases and J shed 5 bases, with 12 bases lying between them. Per germline, CDR1 SQVTM and CDR2 ANQGSEA. Written as DNA, the CDR3 is TGCAGCGTTGGGGCAGGGAAAGACGAGCAGTACTTC. It specifies CSVGAGKDEQYF.

This clone was detected only a few times. CDR3 protein: CAWSKRTSGNYEQYF. The CDR3 region has the DNA TGTGCCTGGAGCAAGCGGACTAGCGGGAACTACGAGCAGTACTTC. V gene TRBV30 combines with J gene TRBJ2-7; TRBD2 matches at 12 bases. The CDR3 covers 15 residues. CDR1 GTSNPN and CDR2 SVGIG come from the germline V gene (reference sequence). V trimming: 3 bases; J trimming: 3 bases; junction bases outside the gene matches: 6.

V and J are TRBV5-4 and TRBJ1-4, with D hard to call. V lost 3 bases to trimming and J lost 7 bases, with 25 bases between them. CDR1 is SGHNT, CDR2 YYREEE, per germline (reference sequence). This CDR3 comprises 18 residues. In nucleotides, the CDR3 is TGTGCCAGCAGCTCCCGCTCGGCCCTCGGTAACGAGGGTGAAAAACTGTTTTTT. This sequence encodes CASSSRSALGNEGEKLFF.

The chain carries TRBV27 and TRBJ2-1, with TRBD2 matching 11 bases. The CDR3 has 15 amino acids. The germline V gene has CDR1 MNHEY and CDR2 SMNVEV (reference sequence). The junction had 2 bases not matched to a gene; V was cut back by 2 bases and J by 5 bases. The CDR3 bases are TGTGCCAGCAGTTTACGACTAGCGGGGCACAATGAGCAGTTCTTC. This gives the protein CASSLRLAGHNEQFF.

This clone appeared once. The J gene is TRBJ2-5, the V gene TRBV11-3, with 13 bases that match TRBD2. Trimming removed 5 bases from V and 6 bases from J; junction bases left unmatched: 6. The germline CDR1 and CDR2 sequences are SGHNT and YENEEA. The CDR3 runs 15 residues. CDR3 DNA sequence: TGTGCCAGCAGCATGGGACTAGCGGGAATCCAGACCCAGTACTTC. It translates to CASSMGLAGIQTQYF.

The genes are TRBV11-1 and TRBJ1-5, with 7 nucleotides matching TRBD1. CDR1 and CDR2 (germline): SGHAT, FQDESV (reference sequence). The CDR3 is 15 amino acids. Trimming removed 5 bases from V and 3 bases from J; junction bases left unmatched: 7. The CDR3 loop is CASSPGDSVNQPQHF. In DNA, the CDR3 is TGTGCCAGCAGCCCCGGGGACAGCGTCAATCAGCCCCAGCATTTT.

V and J are TRBV6-6 and TRBJ2-1, with 11 positions matching TRBD2. This CDR3 spans 15 amino acids. V was clipped by 7 bases and J by 6 bases; unmatched bases: 8. Germline V gene data show CDR1 as MNHNY and CDR2 as SVGAGI (reference sequence). CDR3 in DNA: TGTGCCAGCATCCACGGGACTAGCGGCCTCAATGAGCAGTTCTTC. This translates into CASIHGTSGLNEQFF.

This rearrangement joins TRBV19 to TRBJ1-5; 9 bases agree with TRBD1. Unmatched junction bases numbered 8, after V lost 5 bases and J lost 9 bases. Germline CDR1 reads LNHDA; CDR2 reads SQIVND (reference sequence). The CDR3 extends over 14 amino acids. CDR3 in amino acids: CASSSTGGASPQHF. The CDR3 DNA sequence: TGTGCCAGTAGTTCCACAGGGGGCGCTTCGCCCCAGCATTTT.

In nucleotides, the CDR3 is TGTGCCAGCAGCTTACATCCGGGTGGCTACACCTTC. Translation: CASSLHPGGYTF. The chain couples TRBV11-2 to TRBJ1-2; D uncertain. In germline, CDR1 is SGHAT, CDR2 FQNNGV. The germline V and J ends were trimmed by 2 bases and 7 bases, with 8 bases remaining between them. CDR3 length: 12 residues.

The gene calls are TRBV9 and TRBJ2-2, with D possibly TRBD2 on 5 matching bases. This CDR3 region has 14 residues. V was trimmed by 0 bases and J by 8 bases, leaving 11 bases between them. Looked up from germline, CDR1 is SGDLS and CDR2 is YYNGEE. CDR3 DNA sequence: TGTGCCAGCAGCGTAGCTAGCCGGGTGGGGGAGCTGTTTTTT. Residues: CASSVASRVGELFF.

Here the CDR3 reads CASTPGQGCTDTQYF. CDR3 DNA sequence: TGTGCCAGCACCCCGGGACAGGGATGCACAGATACGCAGTATTTT. The V and J genes are TRBV21-1 and TRBJ2-3; TRBD1 is the table's D call, not checked against the DNA. TRBV21-1 is flagged as a pseudogene. This CDR3 comprises 15 residues.

The CDR3 DNA sequence: TGTGCCAGCAGTTTATTGGGCCACACTGAAGCTTTCTTT. Protein product: CASSLLGHTEAFF. The rearrangement joins TRBV27 to TRBJ1-1; D is unclear. Trimming removed 1 base at V and 3 bases at J, with 6 bases between. Germline CDR1 reads MNHEY; CDR2 reads SMNVEV (reference sequence). The CDR3 has 13 residues.